The 5 T cell receptor beta chains below were found in one sample sequenced in a study of blood T cell repertoires in COVID-19. This table comes from immunoSEQ multiplex PCR, and its TCRdb copy is limited to in-frame clones, with some not included. Of about 80,000 clones listed, 90% are singletons. Material: peripheral blood. The receptors derive from an elderly woman with active or convalescent COVID-19.

This sequence joins TRBV19 and TRBJ1-6, with D possibly TRBD1 on 5 matching bases. V was shortened by 5 bases and J by 7 bases, with 15 bases between the two germline ends. Germline CDR1 LNHDA, CDR2 SQIVND (reference sequence). This CDR3 has 15 residues. The CDR3 DNA sequence: TGTGCCAGTAGTCTGGCGGGACGGAGGAATTCACCCCTCCACTTT. Translating gives CASSLAGRRNSPLHF.

The CDR3 reads CASSIYGSPSYNEQFF. The CDR3 bases are TGTGCCAGTAGTATCTACGGGAGTCCCTCCTACAATGAGCAGTTCTTC. The rearrangement joins TRBV19 to TRBJ2-1, with TRBD2 as a possible D gene (6 bases). CDR3 length: 16 residues. The V end lost 3 bases, the J end lost 0 bases, and 12 bases lay between the germline ends. CDR1 LNHDA and CDR2 SQIVND come from the germline V gene (reference sequence).

The rearrangement uses TRBV5-1 and TRBJ2-7; 7 nucleotides align to TRBD2. This CDR3 is 17 amino acids long. V lost 0 bases and J lost 4; bases outside the gene matches: 13. Germline V gives CDR1 SGHRS, CDR2 YFSETQ. CDR3 nucleotides: TGCGCCAGCAGCTTGGCCCCGGGGCGGGAGCTTGGGTACGAGCAGTACTTC. This encodes CASSLAPGRELGYEQYF.

The V call is TRBV5-1, the J call TRBJ2-3, with 14 bases aligning to TRBD2. Germline values: CDR1 SGHRS, CDR2 YFSETQ. The CDR3 has 20 amino acids. V shed 0 bases, J shed 3 bases, and the junction held 12 bases outside the gene matches. The CDR3 sequence is CASSLAGTSGSKVSTDTQYF. CDR3 bases: TGCGCCAGCAGCTTGGCCGGGACTAGCGGGAGTAAAGTTTCGACAGATACGCAGTATTTT.

As DNA, the CDR3 is TGTGCCAGTAGTAACCCTGCCGGGACAGGGGGCAACAATGAGCAGTTCTTC. This translates into CASSNPAGTGGNNEQFF. The chain has TRBV19 and TRBJ2-1; 12 bases are a match to TRBD1. The CDR3 length is 17 residues. V lost 4 bases, J lost 5 bases, and 9 bases stayed unmatched. From germline, CDR1 is LNHDA and CDR2 SQIVND (reference sequence).